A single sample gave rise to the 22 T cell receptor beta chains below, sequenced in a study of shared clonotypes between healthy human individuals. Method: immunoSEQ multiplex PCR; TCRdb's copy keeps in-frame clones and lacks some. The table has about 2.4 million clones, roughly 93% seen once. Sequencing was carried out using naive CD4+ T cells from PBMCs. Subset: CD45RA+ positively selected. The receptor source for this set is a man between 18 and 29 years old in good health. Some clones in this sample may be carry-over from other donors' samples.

CDR3 region: CASSTQGANEKLFF. CDR3 DNA sequence: TGTGCCAGCTCAACTCAGGGGGCTAATGAAAAACTGTTTTTT. The chain employs TRBV18 and TRBJ1-4; TRBD1 aligns across 7 bases. The CDR3 length is 14 residues. Germline V gives CDR1 KGHSH, CDR2 LQKENI. With V trimmed by 5 bases and J by 3 bases, 3 bases remained unmatched.

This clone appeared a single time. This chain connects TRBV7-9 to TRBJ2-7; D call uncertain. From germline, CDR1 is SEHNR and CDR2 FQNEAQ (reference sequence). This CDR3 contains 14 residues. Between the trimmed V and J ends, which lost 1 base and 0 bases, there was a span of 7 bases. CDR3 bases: TGTGCCAGCAGCTTAGACGGTTACTCCTACGAGCAGTACTTC. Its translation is CASSLDGYSYEQYF.

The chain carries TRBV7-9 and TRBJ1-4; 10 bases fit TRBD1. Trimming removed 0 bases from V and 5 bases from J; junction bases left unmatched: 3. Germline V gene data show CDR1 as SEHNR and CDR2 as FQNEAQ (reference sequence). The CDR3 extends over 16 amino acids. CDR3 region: CASSLAGTGENEKLFF. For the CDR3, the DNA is TGTGCCAGCAGCTTAGCCGGGACAGGGGAAAATGAAAAACTGTTTTTT.

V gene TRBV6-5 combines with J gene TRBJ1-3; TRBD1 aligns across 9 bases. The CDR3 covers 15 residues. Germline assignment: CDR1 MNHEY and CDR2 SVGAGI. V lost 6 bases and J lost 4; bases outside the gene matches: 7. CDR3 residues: CASSLTGGRGNTIYF. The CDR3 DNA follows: TGTGCCAGCAGCCTTACAGGGGGCAGGGGAAACACCATATATTTT.

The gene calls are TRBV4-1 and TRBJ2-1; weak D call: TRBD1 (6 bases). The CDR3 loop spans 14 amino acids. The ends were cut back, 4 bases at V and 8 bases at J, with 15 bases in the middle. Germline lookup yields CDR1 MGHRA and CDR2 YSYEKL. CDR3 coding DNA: TGCGCCAGCAGCCCTGGTGGGACACTCGATGAGCAGTTCTTC. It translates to CASSPGGTLDEQFF.

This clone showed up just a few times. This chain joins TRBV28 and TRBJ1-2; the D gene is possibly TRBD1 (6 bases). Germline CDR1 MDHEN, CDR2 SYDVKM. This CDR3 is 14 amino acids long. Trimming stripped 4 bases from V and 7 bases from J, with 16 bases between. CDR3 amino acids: CASSSIGGAAGYTF. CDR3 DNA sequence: TGTGCCAGCAGTTCCATAGGGGGGGCGGCTGGCTACACCTTC.

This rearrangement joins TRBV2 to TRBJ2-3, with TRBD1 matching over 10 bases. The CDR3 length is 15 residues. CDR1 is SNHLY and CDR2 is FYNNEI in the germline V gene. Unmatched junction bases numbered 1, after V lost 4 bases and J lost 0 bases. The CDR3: CASSGQGASTDTQYF. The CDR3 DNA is TGTGCCAGCAGTGGACAGGGGGCAAGCACAGATACGCAGTATTTT.

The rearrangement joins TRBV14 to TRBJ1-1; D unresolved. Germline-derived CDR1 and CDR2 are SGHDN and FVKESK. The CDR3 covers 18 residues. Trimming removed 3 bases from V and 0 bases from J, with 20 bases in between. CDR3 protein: CASSHGSQYGVMNTEAFF. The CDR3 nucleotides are TGTGCCAGCAGCCATGGTAGTCAGTACGGCGTTATGAACACTGAAGCTTTCTTT.

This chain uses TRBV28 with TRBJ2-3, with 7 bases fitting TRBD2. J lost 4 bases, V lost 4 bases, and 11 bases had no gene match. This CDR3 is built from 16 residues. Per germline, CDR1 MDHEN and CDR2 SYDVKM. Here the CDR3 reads CASSSAAGVGADTQYF. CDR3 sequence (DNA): TGTGCCAGCAGTTCGGCCGCGGGAGTGGGGGCAGATACGCAGTATTTT.

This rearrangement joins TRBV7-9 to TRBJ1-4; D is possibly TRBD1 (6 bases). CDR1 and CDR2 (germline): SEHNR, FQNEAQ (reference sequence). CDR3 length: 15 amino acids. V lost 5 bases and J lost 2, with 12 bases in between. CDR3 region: CASSAWDITNEKLFF. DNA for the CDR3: TGTGCCAGCAGCGCCTGGGACATCACTAATGAAAAACTGTTTTTT.

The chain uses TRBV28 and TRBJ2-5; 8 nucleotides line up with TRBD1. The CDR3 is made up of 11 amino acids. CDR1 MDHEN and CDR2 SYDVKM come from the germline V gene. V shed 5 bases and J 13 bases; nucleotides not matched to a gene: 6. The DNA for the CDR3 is TGTGCCAGCAGTACCCCGACAGGGGTGTACTTC. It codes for CASSTPTGVYF.

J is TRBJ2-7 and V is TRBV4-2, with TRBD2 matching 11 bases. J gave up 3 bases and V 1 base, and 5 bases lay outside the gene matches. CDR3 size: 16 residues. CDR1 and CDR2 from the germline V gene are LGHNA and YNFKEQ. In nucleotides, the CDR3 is TGTGCCAGCAGCCAAGCTGGGACTAGCGGACACTACGAGCAGTACTTC. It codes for CASSQAGTSGHYEQYF.

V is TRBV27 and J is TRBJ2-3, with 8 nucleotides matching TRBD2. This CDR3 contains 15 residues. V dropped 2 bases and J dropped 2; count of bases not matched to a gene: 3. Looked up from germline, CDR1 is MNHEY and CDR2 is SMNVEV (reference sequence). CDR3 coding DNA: TGTGCCAGCAGTTTAGCGGGAGGCCCCACAGATACGCAGTATTTT. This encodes CASSLAGGPTDTQYF.

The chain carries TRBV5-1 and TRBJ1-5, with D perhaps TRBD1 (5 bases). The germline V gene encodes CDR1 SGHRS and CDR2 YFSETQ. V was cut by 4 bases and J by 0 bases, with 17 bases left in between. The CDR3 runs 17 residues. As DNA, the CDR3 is TGCGCCAGCAGCCCGGGACCCAGCGGGGGTAGCAATCAGCCCCAGCATTTT. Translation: CASSPGPSGGSNQPQHF.

The CDR3 region is CASNPSGRVFEQFF. The DNA of the CDR3 is TGTGCCAGCAATCCTAGCGGGAGGGTCTTTGAGCAGTTCTTC. The genes are TRBV6-1 and TRBJ2-1, with 12 bases lining up with TRBD2. V lost 7 bases and J lost 9; bases outside the gene matches: 7. The CDR3 is made up of 14 amino acids. Looked up from germline, CDR1 is MNHNS and CDR2 is SASEGT.

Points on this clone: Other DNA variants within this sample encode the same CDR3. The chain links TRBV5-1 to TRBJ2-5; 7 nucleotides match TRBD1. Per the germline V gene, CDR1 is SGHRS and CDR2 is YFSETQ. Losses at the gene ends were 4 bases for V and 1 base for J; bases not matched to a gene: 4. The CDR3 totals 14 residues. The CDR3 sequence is CASSTGTVQETQYF. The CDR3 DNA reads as TGCGCCAGCAGCACAGGGACAGTCCAAGAGACCCAGTACTTC.

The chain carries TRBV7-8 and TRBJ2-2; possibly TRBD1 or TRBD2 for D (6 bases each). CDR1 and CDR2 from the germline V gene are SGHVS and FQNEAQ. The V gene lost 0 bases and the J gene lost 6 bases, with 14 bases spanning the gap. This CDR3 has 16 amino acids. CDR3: CASSLARGDDAGELFF. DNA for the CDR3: TGTGCCAGCAGCTTAGCGAGGGGGGACGACGCCGGGGAGCTGTTTTTT.

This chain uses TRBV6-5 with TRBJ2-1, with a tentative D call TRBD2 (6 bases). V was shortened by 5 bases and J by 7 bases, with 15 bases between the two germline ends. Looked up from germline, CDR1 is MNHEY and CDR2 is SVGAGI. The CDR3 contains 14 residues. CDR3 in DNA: TGTGCCAGCAGTAACCGGGACTGGCGGAATGAGCAGTTCTTC. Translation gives CASSNRDWRNEQFF.

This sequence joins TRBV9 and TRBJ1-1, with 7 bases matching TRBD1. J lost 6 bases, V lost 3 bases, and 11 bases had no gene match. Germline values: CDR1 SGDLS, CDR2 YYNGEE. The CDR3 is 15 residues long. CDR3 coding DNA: TGTGCCAGCAGCGACCAGGGGGGGGCGATCGCTGAAGCTTTCTTT. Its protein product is CASSDQGGAIAEAFF.

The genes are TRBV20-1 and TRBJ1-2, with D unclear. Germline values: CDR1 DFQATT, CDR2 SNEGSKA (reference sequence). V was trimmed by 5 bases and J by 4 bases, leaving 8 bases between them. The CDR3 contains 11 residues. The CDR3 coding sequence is TGCAGTGCTGCTCTAATCTATGGCTACACCTTC. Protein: CSAALIYGYTF.

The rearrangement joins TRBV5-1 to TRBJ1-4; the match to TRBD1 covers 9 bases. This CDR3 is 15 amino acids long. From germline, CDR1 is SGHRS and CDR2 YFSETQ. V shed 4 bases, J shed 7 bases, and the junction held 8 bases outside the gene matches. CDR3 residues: CASSQLQGAGEKLFF. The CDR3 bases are TGCGCCAGCAGCCAATTACAGGGGGCGGGTGAAAAACTGTTTTTT.

CDR3: CASSVDRPSYNEQFF. CDR3 DNA: TGTGCCAGCAGTGTGGACAGGCCCTCCTACAATGAGCAGTTCTTC. The chain employs TRBV6-1 and TRBJ2-1, with 7 bases lining up with TRBD1. Looked up from germline, CDR1 is MNHNS and CDR2 is SASEGT. V lost 4 bases, J lost 0 bases, and 3 bases stayed unmatched. This CDR3 contains 15 residues.